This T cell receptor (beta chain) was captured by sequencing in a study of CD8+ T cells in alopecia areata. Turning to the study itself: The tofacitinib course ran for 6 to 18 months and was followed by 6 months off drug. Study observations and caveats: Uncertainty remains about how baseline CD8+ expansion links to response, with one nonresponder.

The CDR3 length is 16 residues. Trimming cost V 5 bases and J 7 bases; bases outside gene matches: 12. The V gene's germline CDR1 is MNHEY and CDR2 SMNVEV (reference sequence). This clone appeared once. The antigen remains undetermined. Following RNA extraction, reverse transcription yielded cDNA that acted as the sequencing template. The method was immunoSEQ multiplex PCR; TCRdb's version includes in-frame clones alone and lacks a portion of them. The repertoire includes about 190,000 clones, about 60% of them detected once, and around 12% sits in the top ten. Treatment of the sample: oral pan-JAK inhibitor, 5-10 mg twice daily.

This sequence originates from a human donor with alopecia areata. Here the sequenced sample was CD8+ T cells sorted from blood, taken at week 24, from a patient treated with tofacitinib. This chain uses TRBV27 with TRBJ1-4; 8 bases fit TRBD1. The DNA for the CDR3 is TGTGCCAGCAGTCCAAACCCAGGGGGCGGAGGTGAAAAACTGTTTTTT. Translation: CASSPNPGGGGEKLFF.